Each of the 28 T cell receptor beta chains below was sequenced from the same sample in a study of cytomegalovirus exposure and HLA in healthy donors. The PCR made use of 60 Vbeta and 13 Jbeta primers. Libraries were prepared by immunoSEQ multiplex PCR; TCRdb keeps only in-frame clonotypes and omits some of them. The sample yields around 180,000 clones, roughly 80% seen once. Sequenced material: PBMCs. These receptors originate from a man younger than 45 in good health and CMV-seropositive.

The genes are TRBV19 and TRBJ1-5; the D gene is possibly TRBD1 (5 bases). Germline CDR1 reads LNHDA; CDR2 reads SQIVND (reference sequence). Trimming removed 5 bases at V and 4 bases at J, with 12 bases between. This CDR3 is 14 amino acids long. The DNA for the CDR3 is TGTGCCAGTAGTCGGGACGGACTAAATCAGCCCCAGCATTTT. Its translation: CASSRDGLNQPQHF.

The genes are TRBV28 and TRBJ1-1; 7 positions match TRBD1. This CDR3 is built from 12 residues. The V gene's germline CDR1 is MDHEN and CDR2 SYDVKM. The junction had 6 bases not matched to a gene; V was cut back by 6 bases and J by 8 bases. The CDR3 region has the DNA TGTGCCAGCAGACGTACAGGGGTGGAAGCTTTCTTT. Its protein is CASRRTGVEAFF.

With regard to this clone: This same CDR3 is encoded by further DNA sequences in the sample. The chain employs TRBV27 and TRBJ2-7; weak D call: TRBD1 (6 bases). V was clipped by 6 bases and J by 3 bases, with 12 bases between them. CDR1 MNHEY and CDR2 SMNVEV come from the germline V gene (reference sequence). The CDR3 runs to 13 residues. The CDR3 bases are TGTGCCAGCAGGCGGCAGGGGAGCTACGAGCAGTACTTC. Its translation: CASRRQGSYEQYF.

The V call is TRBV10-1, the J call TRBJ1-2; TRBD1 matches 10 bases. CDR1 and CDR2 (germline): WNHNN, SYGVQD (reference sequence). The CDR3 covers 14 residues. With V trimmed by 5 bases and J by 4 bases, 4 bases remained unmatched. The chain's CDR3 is CASSPGTGAYGYTF. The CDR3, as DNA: TGCGCCAGCAGTCCCGGGACAGGGGCCTATGGCTACACCTTC.

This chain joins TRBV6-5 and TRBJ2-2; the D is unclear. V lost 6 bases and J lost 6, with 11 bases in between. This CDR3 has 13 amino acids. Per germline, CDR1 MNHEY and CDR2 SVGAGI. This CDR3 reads CASSKTRAGELFF. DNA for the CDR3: TGTGCCAGCAGCAAAACCCGGGCCGGGGAGCTGTTTTTT.

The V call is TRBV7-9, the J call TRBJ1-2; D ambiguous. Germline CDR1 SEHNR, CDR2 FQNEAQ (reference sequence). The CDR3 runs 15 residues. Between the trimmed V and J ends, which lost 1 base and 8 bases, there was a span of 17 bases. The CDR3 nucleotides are TGTGCCAGCAGCTTAGGTACCCAGGTCTCGATGGGCTACACCTTC. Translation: CASSLGTQVSMGYTF.

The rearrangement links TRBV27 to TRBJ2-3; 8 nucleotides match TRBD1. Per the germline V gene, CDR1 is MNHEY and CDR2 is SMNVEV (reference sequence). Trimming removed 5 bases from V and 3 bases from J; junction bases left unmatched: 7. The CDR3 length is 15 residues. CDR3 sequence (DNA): TGTGCCAGCAGTGAGGCAGGGGGCGCGACAGATACGCAGTATTTT. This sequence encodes CASSEAGGATDTQYF.

The CDR3: CASTEGQKNTEAFF. DNA of the CDR3: TGTGCCAGCACCGAGGGACAGAAGAACACTGAAGCTTTCTTT. This sequence joins TRBV28 and TRBJ1-1; TRBD1 matches at 7 bases. In germline, CDR1 is MDHEN, CDR2 SYDVKM. Trimming at V came to 7 bases and at J to 1 base, leaving 6 bases not matched to a gene. This CDR3 comprises 14 residues.

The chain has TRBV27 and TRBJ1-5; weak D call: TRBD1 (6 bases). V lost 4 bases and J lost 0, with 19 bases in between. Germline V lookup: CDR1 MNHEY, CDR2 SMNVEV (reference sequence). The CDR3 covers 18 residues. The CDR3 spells CASSSTGLFSYSNQPQHF. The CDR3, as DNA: TGTGCCAGCAGTTCCACAGGGTTGTTTTCCTATAGCAATCAGCCCCAGCATTTT.

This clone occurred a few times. The CDR3 protein is CASSPGGVTGLVNEQFF. The CDR3 DNA sequence: TGTGCCAGCAGTCCTGGGGGTGTGACGGGACTAGTTAATGAGCAGTTCTTC. The gene calls are TRBV28 and TRBJ2-1; 8 bases match TRBD2. Germline V gene data show CDR1 as MDHEN and CDR2 as SYDVKM. Losses at the gene ends were 5 bases for V and 7 bases for J; bases not matched to a gene: 16. This CDR3 contains 17 residues. Variable domain in full (rest from reference TRBV28 and TRBJ2-1): DVKVTQSSRYLVKRTGEKVFLECVQDMDHENMFWYRQDPGLGLRLIYFSYDVKMKEKGDIPEGYSVSREKKERFSLILESASTNQTSMYLCASSPGGVTGLVNEQFFGPGTRLTVL.

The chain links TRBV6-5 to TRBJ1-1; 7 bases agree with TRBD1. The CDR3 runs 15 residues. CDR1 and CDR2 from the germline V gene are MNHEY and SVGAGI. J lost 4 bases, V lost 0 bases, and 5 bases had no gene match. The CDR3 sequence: CASSYSYQGGTEAFF. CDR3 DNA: TGTGCCAGCAGTTACTCATATCAGGGGGGCACTGAAGCTTTCTTT.

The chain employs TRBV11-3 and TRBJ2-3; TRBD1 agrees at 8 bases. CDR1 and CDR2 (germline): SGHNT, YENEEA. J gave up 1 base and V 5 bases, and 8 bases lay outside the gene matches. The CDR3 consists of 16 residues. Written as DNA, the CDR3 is TGTGCCAGCAGCCTTAGGACAGGGAACGGCACAGATACGCAGTATTTT. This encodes CASSLRTGNGTDTQYF.

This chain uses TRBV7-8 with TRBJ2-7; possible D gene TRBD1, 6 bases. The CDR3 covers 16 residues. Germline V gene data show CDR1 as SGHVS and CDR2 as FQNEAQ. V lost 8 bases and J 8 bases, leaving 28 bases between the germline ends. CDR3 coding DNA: TGTGCCAGCTCCTCCCCAGGGGCCCCTATCCCTTATAAGCAGTACTTC. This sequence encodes CASSSPGAPIPYKQYF. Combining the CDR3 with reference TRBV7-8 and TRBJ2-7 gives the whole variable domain GAGVSQSPRYKVAKRGQDVALRCDPISGHVSLFWYQQALGQGPEFLTYFQNEAQLDKSGLPSDRFFAERPEGSVSTLKIQRTQQEDSAVYLCASSSPGAPIPYKQYFGPGTRLTVT.

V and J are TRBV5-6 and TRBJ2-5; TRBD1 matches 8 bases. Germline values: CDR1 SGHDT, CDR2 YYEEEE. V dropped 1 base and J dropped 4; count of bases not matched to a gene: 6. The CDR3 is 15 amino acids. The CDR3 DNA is TGTGCCAGCAGCTTGAAGCAGGGGGCGGGAGAGACCCAGTACTTC. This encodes CASSLKQGAGETQYF.

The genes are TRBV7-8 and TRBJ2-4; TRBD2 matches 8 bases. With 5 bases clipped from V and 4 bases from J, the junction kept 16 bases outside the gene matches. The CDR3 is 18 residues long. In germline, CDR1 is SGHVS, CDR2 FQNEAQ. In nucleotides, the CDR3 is TGTGCCAGCAGCCCGACTCCTCGGGGGGGCCTTGGTAAAAACATTCAGTACTTC. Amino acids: CASSPTPRGGLGKNIQYF.

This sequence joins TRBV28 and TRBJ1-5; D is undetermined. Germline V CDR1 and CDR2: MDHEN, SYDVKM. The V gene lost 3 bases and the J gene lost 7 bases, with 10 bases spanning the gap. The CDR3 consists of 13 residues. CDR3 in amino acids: CASSFTDHQPQHF. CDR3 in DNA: TGTGCCAGCAGTTTTACAGACCACCAGCCCCAGCATTTT.

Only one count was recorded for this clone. This chain's CDR3 is CASSESGGATEAFF. CDR3 DNA: TGCGCCAGCAGTGAGAGCGGGGGGGCAACTGAAGCTTTCTTT. This chain uses TRBV10-2 with TRBJ1-1, with D maybe TRBD1 (6 bases). Deletions cut 2 bases from V and 5 bases from J, with 12 bases between. Germline assignment: CDR1 WSHSY and CDR2 SAAADI. There are 14 residues in the CDR3.

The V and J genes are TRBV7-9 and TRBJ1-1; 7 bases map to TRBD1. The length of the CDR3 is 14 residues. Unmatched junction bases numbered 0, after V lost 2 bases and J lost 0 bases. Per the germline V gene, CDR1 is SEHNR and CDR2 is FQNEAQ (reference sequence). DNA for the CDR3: TGTGCCAGCAGCTTACAGGGGGTGAACACTGAAGCTTTCTTT. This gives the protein CASSLQGVNTEAFF. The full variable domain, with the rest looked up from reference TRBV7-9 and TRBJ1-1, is DTGVSQNPRHKITKRGQNVTFRCDPISEHNRLYWYRQTLGQGPEFLTYFQNEAQLEKSRLLSDRFSAERPKGSFSTLEIQRTEQGDSAMYLCASSLQGVNTEAFFGQGTRLTVV.

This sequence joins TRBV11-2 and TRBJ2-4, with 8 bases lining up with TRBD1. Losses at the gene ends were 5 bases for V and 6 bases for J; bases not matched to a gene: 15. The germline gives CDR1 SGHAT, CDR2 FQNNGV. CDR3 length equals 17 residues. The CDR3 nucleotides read TGTGCCAGCAGCCTCCGACAGGGGATTAGCCAGGGAAACATTCAGTACTTC. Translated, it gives CASSLRQGISQGNIQYF.

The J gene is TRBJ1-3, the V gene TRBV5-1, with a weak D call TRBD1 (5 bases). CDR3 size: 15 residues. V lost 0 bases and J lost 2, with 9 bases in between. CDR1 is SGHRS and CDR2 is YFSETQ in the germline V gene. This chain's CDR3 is CASSLVPGAGNTIYF. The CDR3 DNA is TGCGCCAGCAGCTTGGTTCCGGGGGCTGGAAACACCATATATTTT. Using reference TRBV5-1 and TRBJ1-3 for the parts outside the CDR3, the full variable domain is KAGVTQTPRYLIKTRGQQVTLSCSPISGHRSVSWYQQTPGQGLQFLFEYFSETQRNKGNFPGRFSGRQFSNSRSEMNVSTLELGDSALYLCASSLVPGAGNTIYFGEGSWLTVV.

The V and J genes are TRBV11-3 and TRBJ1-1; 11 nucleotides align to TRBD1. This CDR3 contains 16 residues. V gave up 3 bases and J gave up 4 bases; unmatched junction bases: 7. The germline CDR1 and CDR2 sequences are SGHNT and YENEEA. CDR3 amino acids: CASSFKQGQGGTEAFF. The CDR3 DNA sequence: TGTGCCAGCAGCTTCAAGCAGGGACAGGGGGGCACTGAAGCTTTCTTT.

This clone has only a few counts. The CDR3 loop is CASSQVQEAYQFF. The CDR3 coding sequence is TGCGCCAGCAGCCAAGTCCAAGAGGCATACCAGTTCTTC. The V and J genes are TRBV4-3 and TRBJ2-1, with no clear D. This CDR3 comprises 13 residues. Germline V gene sequence: CDR1 LGHNA, CDR2 YSLEER. V gave up 1 base and J gave up 13 bases, with 14 bases separating them.

The CDR3 nucleotides read TGTGCCAGCAGTGAACGGGTAGCGGGAAACACCGGGGAGCTGTTTTTT. This sequence encodes CASSERVAGNTGELFF. The V call is TRBV6-1, the J call TRBJ2-2; 8 positions match TRBD2. CDR3 length: 16 amino acids. Germline lookup yields CDR1 MNHNS and CDR2 SASEGT. V lost 2 bases and J lost 2; bases outside the gene matches: 4.

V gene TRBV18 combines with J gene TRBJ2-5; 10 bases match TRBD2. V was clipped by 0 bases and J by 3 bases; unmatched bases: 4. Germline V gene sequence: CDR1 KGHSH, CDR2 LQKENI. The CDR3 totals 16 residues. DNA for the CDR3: TGTGCCAGCTCACCACCTAGCGGGGGGCCTGAAGAGACCCAGTACTTC. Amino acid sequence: CASSPPSGGPEETQYF.

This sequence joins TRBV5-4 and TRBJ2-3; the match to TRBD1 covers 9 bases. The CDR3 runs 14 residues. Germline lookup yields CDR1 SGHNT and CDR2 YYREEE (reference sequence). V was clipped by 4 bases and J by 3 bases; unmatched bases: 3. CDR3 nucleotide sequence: TGTGCCAGCAGCCGACAGGGGGTAACAGATACGCAGTATTTT. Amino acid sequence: CASSRQGVTDTQYF.

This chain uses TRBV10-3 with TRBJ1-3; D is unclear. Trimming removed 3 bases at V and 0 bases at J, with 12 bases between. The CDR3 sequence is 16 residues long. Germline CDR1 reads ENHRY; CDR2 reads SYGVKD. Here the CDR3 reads CAISDPSGNSGNTIYF. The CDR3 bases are TGTGCCATCAGTGATCCCTCCGGGAACTCTGGAAACACCATATATTTT.

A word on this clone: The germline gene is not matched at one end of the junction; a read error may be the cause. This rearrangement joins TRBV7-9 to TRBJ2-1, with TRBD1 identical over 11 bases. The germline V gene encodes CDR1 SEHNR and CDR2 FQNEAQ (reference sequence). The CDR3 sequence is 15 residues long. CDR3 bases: TGTTCCAGCAGCTTGGACAGGGGGCTTGACAATGAGCAGTTCTTC. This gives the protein CSSSLDRGLDNEQFF.

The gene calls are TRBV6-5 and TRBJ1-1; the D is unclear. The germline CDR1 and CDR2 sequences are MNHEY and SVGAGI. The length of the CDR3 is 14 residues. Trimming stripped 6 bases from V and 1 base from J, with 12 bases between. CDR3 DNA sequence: TGTGCCAGCAGAGACACCTCCAGGAACACTGAAGCTTTCTTT. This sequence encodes CASRDTSRNTEAFF.